Listed below are T cell receptor beta chains from one sample, sequenced in a study of tumor-infiltrating lymphocytes in primary liver carcinoma. TCRdb recomputed calls from the multiplex PCR reads with MiXCR, one row per CDR3 protein. The sample yields approximately 330,000 distinct CDR3 sequences, about 61% seen once. Sequences were obtained from peripheral blood. These receptors were taken from a man aged 40-49 years with primary liver carcinoma and hepatitis B virus infection. CDR3s include the opening cysteine and the closing phenylalanine or tryptophan. The order of the fields is J gene, D gene, V gene, clone size, CDR3 DNA, CDR3 protein. The D gene is left open where the match is weak. A clone size is listed for some rows: how often the clone was seen (once, few, many), or a class if it is expanded.

>TRBJ2-7|-|TRBV6-5|few
TGTGCCAACACCTCGGGACCTGTCGGCGAGCAGTACTTC
CANTSGPVGEQYF
>TRBJ2-5|-|TRBV5-1|few
TGCGCCAGCAGCTTGGTCGTAGGGGGTGATGAGACCCAGTACTTC
CASSLVVGGDETQYF
>TRBJ1-1|-|TRBV24-1|-
TGTGCCACTTCACAGAGGGAGAACACTGAAGCTTTCTTT
CATSQRENTEAFF
>TRBJ2-7|-|TRBV19|-
TGTGCCACCAATGGAGGGGCCTACGAGCAGTACTTC
CATNGGAYEQYF
>TRBJ2-5|TRBD2|TRBV28|many
TGTGCCAGCAGTTTTCAAGGACTAGCGGGTCTTAACCAAGAGACCCAGTACTTC
CASSFQGLAGLNQETQYF
>TRBJ2-3|TRBD2|TRBV5-4|-
TGTGCCAGCAGCGGGCTAGCGGGAGGAGGAGGAACAGATACGCAGTTTTTT
CASSGLAGGGGTDTQFF
>TRBJ1-6|TRBD1|TRBV11-2|-
TGTGCCAGCAGCCGGACAGGGGTTAGATCCCCCCTCCGCTTT
CASSRTGVRSPLRF
>TRBJ2-1|-|TRBV6-2/TRBV6-3|-
TGTGCCAGCAGCTACAGAGTGGAGCAGTTCTTC
CASSYRVEQFF
>TRBJ1-2|-|TRBV19|-
TGTGCCAGTAGTATAAACGACTATGGCTACACCTTC
CASSINDYGYTF
>TRBJ2-3|-|TRBV4-1|-
TGCGCCAGCAGCCAAGCCCTAGCCGGGACAGATACGCAGTATTTT
CASSQALAGTDTQYF
>TRBJ2-7|TRBD2|TRBV11-2|many
TGTGCCAGCAGCTTACTGGCTAGCGGGAGTAGCGACGAGCAGTACTTC
CASSLLASGSSDEQYF
>TRBJ2-5|-|TRBV5-1|-
TGCGCCAGCAGCTTGGTCACAGGGAGATTCCCTCAAGAGACCCAGTACTTC
CASSLVTGRFPQETQYF
>TRBJ1-6|-|TRBV5-1|-
TGCGCCAGCAGCCGCACTTCTGCTCTCGGTGGATCACCCCTCCACTTT
CASSRTSALGGSPLHF
>TRBJ1-4|-|TRBV4-1|-
TGCGCCAGCAGCCAGAGAGACCGCGAAAGGGACGAAAAACTGTTTTTT
CASSQRDRERDEKLFF
>TRBJ2-3|TRBD2|TRBV5-6|-
TGTGCCAGCAGCTTGTACGCGGGGGGCACAGATACGCAGTATTTT
CASSLYAGGTDTQYF
>TRBJ2-3|-|TRBV19|-
TGTGCCAGTAGTATTAACAGGGCCACAGATACGCAGTATTTT
CASSINRATDTQYF